This T cell receptor beta chain is from a study of shared clonotypes between healthy human individuals. Study as a whole: Three plates were used per donor for CD4 naive, three for CD4 memory, two for CD8 naive and one for CD8 memory.

The germline gives CDR1 MGHRA, CDR2 YSYEKL. This CDR3 is built from 15 residues. Trimming took off 1 base at V and 3 bases at J, with 13 bases between the two ends. Splitting the CD4+ cells yielded a CD45RA+ naive subset and a CD45RA-negative memory subset. Concerning this clone: The antigen is unknown.

TCRdb's copy holds only in-frame clones and misses some; the assay was immunoSEQ multiplex PCR. Of millions of clones in the sample, 85% to 95% were seen once. Findings of the study overall: The naive CD4 repertoires of a handful of donors were compared, and about 5% of clonotypes were shared.

Sequenced: naive CD4+ T cells from PBMCs. Sample subset: CD45RA+ positively selected. This clonotype originated in a man younger than 35 in good health. Some clones in this sample may be carry-over from other donors' samples. The chain employs TRBV4-1 and TRBJ2-7; tentatively, D is TRBD2 (5 bases). CDR3 DNA: TGCGCCAGCAGCCAAGCATATACTAGTATCTACGAGCAGTACTTC. This codes for CASSQAYTSIYEQYF.